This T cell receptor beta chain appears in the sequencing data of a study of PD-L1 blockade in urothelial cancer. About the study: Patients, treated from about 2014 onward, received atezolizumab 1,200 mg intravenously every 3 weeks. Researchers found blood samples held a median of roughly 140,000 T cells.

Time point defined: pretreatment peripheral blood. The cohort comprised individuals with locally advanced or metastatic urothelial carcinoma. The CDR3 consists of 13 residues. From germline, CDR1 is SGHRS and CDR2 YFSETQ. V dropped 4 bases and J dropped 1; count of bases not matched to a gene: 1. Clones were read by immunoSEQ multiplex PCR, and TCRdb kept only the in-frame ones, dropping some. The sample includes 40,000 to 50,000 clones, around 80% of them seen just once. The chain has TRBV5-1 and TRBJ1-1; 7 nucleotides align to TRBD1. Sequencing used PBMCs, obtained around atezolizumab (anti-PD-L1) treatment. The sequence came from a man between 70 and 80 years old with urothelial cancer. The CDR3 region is CASSRDRNTEAFF. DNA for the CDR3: TGCGCCAGCAGCAGGGACAGGAACACTGAAGCTTTCTTT.